Listed below are T cell receptor beta chains from one sample, sequenced in a study of early T cells in non-severe SARS-CoV-2 infection. TCRdb reanalysed the 5' RACE reads using MiXCR and keeps one entry per CDR3 protein. Among roughly 32,000 distinct CDR3 sequences listed, less than 8% were seen once. The sample consisted of whole blood. All receptors derive from an adult who was a healthcare worker with PCR-confirmed SARS-CoV-2 infection or an uninfected control (not recorded which). The CDR3 runs from the conserved cysteine through the conserved F or W. A D gene is named only where the DNA matches it firmly. Not all rows give a size; the values are once, few, many and, for expanded clones, a class.

v_gene: TRBV2; abundance: .; j_gene: TRBJ2-2; len: 16; d_gene: .; CDR3aa: CASSEPGHSGTGELFF; CDR3nt: TGTGCCAGCAGTGAGCCTGGACATTCGGGCACCGGGGAGCTGTTTTTT
v_gene: TRBV25-1; abundance: many; j_gene: TRBJ2-5; len: 14; d_gene: .; CDR3aa: CASSALEGVGTQYF; CDR3nt: TGTGCCAGCAGTGCGCTGGAGGGGGTCGGGACCCAGTACTTC
v_gene: TRBV29-1; abundance: .; j_gene: TRBJ1-1; len: 14; d_gene: TRBD1; CDR3aa: CSVYSGTGGTEAFF; CDR3nt: TGCAGCGTGTACTCCGGGACAGGGGGGACTGAAGCTTTCTTT
v_gene: TRBV6-2/TRBV6-3; abundance: .; j_gene: TRBJ1-5; len: 15; d_gene: TRBD1; CDR3aa: CASRPTGGGNQPQHF; CDR3nt: TGTGCCAGCAGGCCTACAGGGGGAGGCAATCAGCCCCAGCATTTT
v_gene: TRBV11-2; abundance: many; j_gene: TRBJ2-2; len: 17; d_gene: .; CDR3aa: CASSLDPVGGSTGELFF; CDR3nt: TGTGCCAGCAGCTTAGACCCTGTTGGCGGGTCTACCGGGGAGCTGTTTTTT
v_gene: TRBV20-1; abundance: many; j_gene: TRBJ1-4; len: 15; d_gene: .; CDR3aa: CSASQGSATNEKLFF; CDR3nt: TGCAGTGCTAGCCAGGGATCGGCAACTAATGAAAAACTGTTTTTT
v_gene: TRBV24-1; abundance: many; j_gene: TRBJ1-6; len: 14; d_gene: TRBD1; CDR3aa: CATGRDRADSPLHF; CDR3nt: TGTGCCACCGGCCGGGACAGGGCGGATTCACCCCTCCACTTT
v_gene: TRBV9; abundance: few; j_gene: TRBJ2-1; len: 13; d_gene: .; CDR3aa: CASSVADYNEQFF; CDR3nt: TGTGCCAGCAGCGTAGCAGACTACAATGAGCAGTTCTTC
v_gene: TRBV12-5; abundance: few; j_gene: TRBJ2-6; len: 14; d_gene: .; CDR3aa: CASGLSSGANVLTF; CDR3nt: TGTGCTAGTGGTTTAAGCTCTGGGGCCAACGTCCTGACTTTC
v_gene: TRBV29-1; abundance: .; j_gene: TRBJ2-7; len: 11; d_gene: .; CDR3aa: CSVGRAYEQYF; CDR3nt: TGCAGCGTTGGCAGAGCCTACGAGCAGTACTTC
v_gene: TRBV2; abundance: few; j_gene: TRBJ2-3; len: 16; d_gene: TRBD2; CDR3aa: CASSTKAGAPTDTQYF; CDR3nt: TGTGCCAGCAGTACGAAAGCGGGGGCCCCCACAGATACGCAGTATTTT
v_gene: TRBV4-1; abundance: few; j_gene: TRBJ2-7; len: 14; d_gene: .; CDR3aa: CASSQEWHSYEQYF; CDR3nt: TGCGCCAGCAGCCAAGAGTGGCATAGCTACGAGCAGTACTTC
v_gene: TRBV9; abundance: many; j_gene: TRBJ1-1; len: 13; d_gene: TRBD1; CDR3aa: CASSAQTGTEAFF; CDR3nt: TGTGCCAGCAGCGCCCAGACAGGGACTGAAGCTTTCTTT
v_gene: TRBV4-3; abundance: few; j_gene: TRBJ2-2; len: 13; d_gene: .; CDR3aa: CASSQGAPGELFF; CDR3nt: TGCGCCAGCAGCCAAGGGGCTCCCGGGGAGCTGTTTTTT
v_gene: TRBV7-8; abundance: many; j_gene: TRBJ2-5; len: 14; d_gene: .; CDR3aa: CASSYRTAQETQYF; CDR3nt: TGTGCCAGCAGCTATAGGACAGCCCAAGAGACCCAGTACTTC
v_gene: TRBV24-1; abundance: few; j_gene: TRBJ2-4; len: 14; d_gene: .; CDR3aa: CATSDTGTENIQYF; CDR3nt: TGTGCCACCAGTGATACAGGGACGGAAAACATTCAGTACTTC
v_gene: TRBV7-2; abundance: .; j_gene: TRBJ2-3; len: 16; d_gene: TRBD1; CDR3aa: CASSLQGAIGTDTQYF; CDR3nt: TGTGCCAGCAGCTTACAGGGGGCAATCGGCACAGATACGCAGTATTTT
v_gene: TRBV27; abundance: many; j_gene: TRBJ1-1; len: 13; d_gene: TRBD1; CDR3aa: CASSTTGETEAFF; CDR3nt: TGTGCCAGCAGTACGACAGGGGAGACTGAAGCTTTCTTT
v_gene: TRBV28; abundance: many; j_gene: TRBJ2-2; len: 17; d_gene: .; CDR3aa: CASSPSWRGGSTGELFF; CDR3nt: TGTGCCAGCAGTCCCTCGTGGAGGGGCGGAAGCACCGGGGAGCTGTTTTTT
v_gene: TRBV7-8; abundance: few; j_gene: TRBJ1-4; len: 14; d_gene: .; CDR3aa: CASSQQRLGEKLFF; CDR3nt: TGTGCCAGCAGCCAACAGCGGCTGGGGGAAAAACTGTTTTTT
v_gene: TRBV20-1; abundance: .; j_gene: TRBJ2-1; len: 14; d_gene: TRBD1; CDR3aa: CSARAPGRGPEQFF; CDR3nt: TGCAGTGCTAGAGCGCCCGGAAGGGGGCCTGAGCAGTTCTTC
v_gene: TRBV7-2; abundance: many; j_gene: TRBJ1-6; len: 15; d_gene: .; CDR3aa: CASSFSITGNSPLHF; CDR3nt: TGTGCCAGCAGCTTTAGCATCACTGGGAATTCACCCCTCCACTTT
v_gene: TRBV7-9; abundance: many; j_gene: TRBJ1-5; len: 13; d_gene: .; CDR3aa: CASSLKDNQPQHF; CDR3nt: TGTGCCAGCAGCTTAAAAGACAATCAGCCCCAGCATTTT
v_gene: TRBV20-1; abundance: many; j_gene: TRBJ1-2; len: 13; d_gene: .; CDR3aa: CSASQGPNYGYTF; CDR3nt: TGCAGTGCTAGCCAGGGCCCTAACTATGGCTACACCTTC
v_gene: TRBV25-1; abundance: .; j_gene: TRBJ1-1; len: 14; d_gene: TRBD1; CDR3aa: CASSDTGGSTEAFF; CDR3nt: TGTGCCAGCAGTGATACAGGGGGCAGTACTGAAGCTTTCTTT
v_gene: TRBV20-1; abundance: many; j_gene: TRBJ1-2; len: 14; d_gene: TRBD1; CDR3aa: CSARGTGGDYGYTF; CDR3nt: TGCAGTGCTAGAGGGACAGGGGGTGACTATGGCTACACCTTC
v_gene: TRBV24-1; abundance: many; j_gene: TRBJ2-3; len: 17; d_gene: .; CDR3aa: CATSEMTGPKPRDTQYF; CDR3nt: TGTGCCACCAGTGAAATGACAGGACCAAAGCCGCGAGATACGCAGTATTTT
v_gene: TRBV6-2/TRBV6-3; abundance: few; j_gene: TRBJ2-5; len: 12; d_gene: .; CDR3aa: CASSVSQETQYF; CDR3nt: TGTGCCAGCAGCGTATCCCAAGAGACCCAGTACTTC
v_gene: TRBV7-6; abundance: many; j_gene: TRBJ1-2; len: 13; d_gene: .; CDR3aa: CASSERGYYGYTF; CDR3nt: TGTGCCAGCAGCGAAAGGGGTTACTATGGCTACACCTTC
v_gene: TRBV9; abundance: many; j_gene: TRBJ2-1; len: 14; d_gene: .; CDR3aa: CASSEGTPYNEQFF; CDR3nt: TGTGCCAGCAGCGAGGGGACTCCTTACAATGAGCAGTTCTTC
v_gene: TRBV29-1; abundance: .; j_gene: TRBJ2-3; len: 13; d_gene: .; CDR3aa: CSVVGQFTDTQYF; CDR3nt: TGCAGCGTTGTTGGGCAGTTCACAGATACGCAGTATTTT
v_gene: TRBV28; abundance: many; j_gene: TRBJ2-3; len: 16; d_gene: .; CDR3aa: CASSFLGGALPDTQYF; CDR3nt: TGTGCCAGCAGTTTTTTGGGGGGGGCTCTCCCAGATACGCAGTATTTT
v_gene: TRBV7-2; abundance: .; j_gene: TRBJ2-7; len: 15; d_gene: .; CDR3aa: CASSLAGVSRNEQYF; CDR3nt: TGTGCCAGCAGCTTAGCCGGGGTATCTAGAAACGAGCAGTACTTC
v_gene: TRBV10-3; abundance: many; j_gene: TRBJ1-6; len: 14; d_gene: .; CDR3aa: CAISEVQGNSPLHF; CDR3nt: TGTGCCATCAGTGAGGTTCAGGGTAATTCACCCCTCCACTTT
v_gene: TRBV4-3; abundance: many; j_gene: TRBJ2-1; len: 16; d_gene: TRBD2; CDR3aa: CASSRSGVGSYNEQFF; CDR3nt: TGCGCCAGCAGCCGGAGCGGGGTCGGCTCCTACAATGAGCAGTTCTTC
v_gene: TRBV7-9; abundance: .; j_gene: TRBJ1-2; len: 15; d_gene: .; CDR3aa: CASSSGVSANYGYTF; CDR3nt: TGTGCCAGCAGTAGTGGGGTTTCAGCTAACTATGGCTACACCTTC
v_gene: TRBV28; abundance: many; j_gene: TRBJ2-7; len: 13; d_gene: .; CDR3aa: CASSLAGLYEQYF; CDR3nt: TGTGCCAGCAGCCTGGCGGGGTTGTACGAGCAGTACTTC
v_gene: TRBV5-5; abundance: many; j_gene: TRBJ2-2; len: 17; d_gene: .; CDR3aa: CASSLRDFISNTGELFF; CDR3nt: TGTGCCAGCAGCCTCCGGGACTTCATTTCGAACACCGGGGAGCTGTTTTTT
v_gene: TRBV6-2/TRBV6-3; abundance: .; j_gene: TRBJ1-1; len: 15; d_gene: .; CDR3aa: CASSYSTGIATEAFF; CDR3nt: TGTGCCAGCAGTTATTCCACAGGGATAGCAACTGAAGCTTTCTTT
v_gene: TRBV5-5; abundance: many; j_gene: TRBJ1-1; len: 15; d_gene: TRBD1; CDR3aa: CASSPRTGESAEAFF; CDR3nt: TGTGCCAGCAGCCCAAGAACAGGGGAGAGCGCTGAAGCTTTCTTT